The 15 T cell receptor beta chains below were found in one sample sequenced in a study of blood T cells in healthy people across ages. The second PCR ran roughly 6 to 11 cycles with a sample-barcoded 5' primer and J-beta primers. TCRdb processed the 5' RACE reads anew with MiXCR; each CDR3 protein has one entry. The data show about 800,000 distinct CDR3 sequences, approximately 25% seen once. This sample also belongs to another study, concerning T cells of mothers and their children.

Sequenced: blood. The receptor source for this set is a boy aged 10-17 years in good health.

Only a few counts were recorded for this clonotype. V usage is TRBV24-1 and J usage is TRBJ1-1; D gene unclear. The germline CDR1 and CDR2 sequences are KGHDR and SFDVKD. The germline V and J ends were trimmed by 7 bases and 1 base, with 12 bases remaining between them. The CDR3 is made up of 14 amino acids. The chain's CDR3 is CATSGHEGNTEAFF. CDR3 coding DNA: TGTGCCACCAGCGGGCATGAGGGGAACACTGAAGCTTTCTTT.

This clonotype came up a few times. This chain connects TRBV12-3 or TRBV12-4 to TRBJ2-7; 10 bases align to TRBD1. V dropped 6 bases and J dropped 0; count of bases not matched to a gene: 8. The CDR3 runs 16 residues. As DNA, the CDR3 is TGTGCCAGCAGCCGAGATAGGACAGGGGGCTCCTACGAGCAGTACTTC. Its protein product is CASSRDRTGGSYEQYF.

CDR3: CASSLADRRQETQYF. The CDR3 coding sequence is TGTGCCAGCAGCTTAGCCGACAGGAGACAAGAGACCCAGTACTTC. The chain joins TRBV7-2 to TRBJ2-5; D may be TRBD1 (6 bases). Looked up from germline, CDR1 is SGHTA and CDR2 is FQGNSA. This CDR3 contains 15 residues. The V end lost 0 bases, the J end lost 2 bases, and 10 bases lay between the germline ends. Combining the CDR3 with reference TRBV7-2 and TRBJ2-5 gives the whole variable domain GAGVSQSPSNKVTEKGKDVELRCDPISGHTALYWYRQSLGQGLEFLIYFQGNSAPDKSGLPSDRFSAERTGGSVSTLTIQRTQQEDSAVYLCASSLADRRQETQYFGPGTRLLVL.

The V and J genes are TRBV28 and TRBJ2-7; no firm D call. Germline values: CDR1 MDHEN, CDR2 SYDVKM. V was pared by 6 bases and J by 2 bases, with 14 bases between. The CDR3 is 14 residues long. The chain's CDR3 is CASRDIGLTYEQYF. The CDR3 bases are TGTGCCAGCAGAGACATAGGGTTGACCTACGAGCAGTACTTC.

CDR3: CASSLNTGLNQPQHF. CDR3 in DNA: TGTGCCAGCAGCCTAAACACAGGGCTAAATCAGCCCCAGCATTTT. V and J are TRBV7-9 and TRBJ1-5; D possibly corresponds to TRBD1 (6 bases). Between the trimmed V and J ends, which lost 5 bases and 4 bases, there was a span of 15 bases. The CDR3 has 15 amino acids. Germline-derived CDR1 and CDR2 are SEHNR and FQNEAQ (reference sequence).

The V and J genes are TRBV27 and TRBJ2-1; the D gene is possibly TRBD2 (5 bases). From germline, CDR1 is MNHEY and CDR2 SMNVEV (reference sequence). The germline V and J ends were trimmed by 2 bases and 7 bases, with 12 bases remaining between them. The CDR3 is 14 residues long. The CDR3 sequence: CASSLRLALNEQFF. CDR3 coding DNA: TGTGCCAGCAGTTTAAGGCTAGCTTTAAATGAGCAGTTCTTC.

The chain joins TRBV4-1 to TRBJ1-2; D is ambiguous. The CDR3 totals 18 residues. Per the germline V gene, CDR1 is MGHRA and CDR2 is YSYEKL. V shed 0 bases and J shed 4 bases, with 21 bases lying between them. CDR3 sequence reads: CASSQDAEPRTNSYGYTF. DNA for the CDR3: TGCGCCAGCAGCCAAGATGCAGAACCCCGAACCAATTCCTATGGCTACACCTTC.

With respect to this clonotype: The conserved phenylalanine or tryptophan is not found at the CDR3 terminus, so this likely reflects a read error. The chain recombines TRBV12-3 or TRBV12-4 with TRBJ2-5; D gene uncertain. V was clipped by 7 bases and J by 10 bases, with 13 bases between them. This CDR3 has 11 residues. CDR3 nucleotides: TGTGCCAGCACCCCCGACCGGCTCCAGTACTCC. It yields the protein CASTPDRLQYS.

The J gene is TRBJ1-3, the V gene TRBV7-2; the D is unclear. The germline gives CDR1 SGHTA, CDR2 FQGNSA. The CDR3 spans 12 residues. The V end was cut by 3 bases, the J end by 4 bases, with 4 bases between. The CDR3 here is CASSFKGNTIYF. CDR3 DNA: TGTGCCAGCAGCTTCAAGGGAAACACCATATATTTT. The full variable domain, in which reference TRBV7-2 and TRBJ1-3 provide the parts outside the CDR3, is GAGVSQSPSNKVTEKGKDVELRCDPISGHTALYWYRQSLGQGLEFLIYFQGNSAPDKSGLPSDRFSAERTGGSVSTLTIQRTQQEDSAVYLCASSFKGNTIYFGEGSWLTVV.

This rearrangement joins TRBV10-3 to TRBJ1-5; weak D call: TRBD1 (6 bases). V was trimmed by 2 bases and J by 4 bases, leaving 12 bases between them. From germline, CDR1 is ENHRY and CDR2 SYGVKD. The length of the CDR3 is 15 residues. CDR3 in DNA: TGTGCCATCAGTGAGGGGGGGGCGAGGAATCAGCCCCAGCATTTT. Translation: CAISEGGARNQPQHF.

The V gene is TRBV10-3, the J gene TRBJ2-3; 8 bases align to TRBD2. The trim removed 3 bases at V and 1 base at J, leaving 6 bases unmatched. The CDR3 loop spans 16 amino acids. Germline values: CDR1 ENHRY, CDR2 SYGVKD. The CDR3 bases are TGTGCCATCAGTGAAGATAGCGGGACGCGCACAGATACGCAGTATTTT. Translating gives CAISEDSGTRTDTQYF.

In this sample, this clonotype turned up a few times. The J gene is TRBJ2-6, the V gene TRBV20-1; 10 bases agree with TRBD1. Per germline, CDR1 DFQATT and CDR2 SNEGSKA (reference sequence). The CDR3 contains 15 residues. Losses at the gene ends were 5 bases for V and 5 bases for J; bases not matched to a gene: 6. CDR3 residues: CSARTGGSRANVLTF. CDR3 coding DNA: TGCAGTGCTCGGACAGGGGGGTCCAGGGCCAACGTCCTGACTTTC.

The genes are TRBV6-2 or TRBV6-3 and TRBJ2-1, with a possible D match to TRBD2 (7 bases). V gave up 5 bases and J gave up 9 bases, with 17 bases separating them. Looked up from germline, CDR1 is MNHEY and CDR2 is SVGEGT. The CDR3 runs to 14 residues. In DNA form, the CDR3 reads TGTGCCAGCAGTGGCGTCTTGGGGGGGGCTGAGCAGTTCTTC. It yields the protein CASSGVLGGAEQFF.

V is TRBV5-6 and J is TRBJ2-3, with TRBD1 matching 9 bases. V gave up 4 bases and J gave up 3 bases; unmatched junction bases: 6. The germline gives CDR1 SGHDT, CDR2 YYEEEE. The CDR3 consists of 15 residues. The CDR3 spells CASSPQGALTDTQYF. The CDR3, as DNA: TGTGCCAGCAGCCCACAGGGGGCATTAACAGATACGCAGTATTTT.

The chain combines TRBV7-9 with TRBJ2-3, with D hard to call. The CDR3 spans 15 residues. Germline V CDR1 and CDR2: SEHNR, FQNEAQ (reference sequence). The germline V and J ends were trimmed by 5 bases and 5 bases, with 17 bases remaining between them. This chain's CDR3 is CASSVPTSSGDTQYF. The CDR3, as DNA: TGTGCCAGCAGCGTACCCACCTCCAGTGGAGATACGCAGTATTTT.